This T cell receptor (beta chain) emerged from a study of control samples from healthy donors and cancer patients. Sequenced by immunoSEQ multiplex PCR; TCRdb stores in-frame clones only, minus some. This repertoire shows over 90,000 clones, about 90% found once; its top ten account for under 3%. Trimming left V 0 bases short and J 4 bases short, with 6 bases between. CDR1 is MNHNY and CDR2 is SVGAGI in the germline V gene (reference sequence). This CDR3 spans 13 amino acids. The chain recombines TRBV6-6 with TRBJ1-1; D possibly corresponds to TRBD1 (6 bases). This receptor was taken from a woman in her late teens or twenties in good health. Sequencing was carried out using blood. The CDR3 DNA is TGTGCCAGCAGTTACTCAGGGGGCACTGAAGCTTTCTTT. Protein product: CASSYSGGTEAFF.